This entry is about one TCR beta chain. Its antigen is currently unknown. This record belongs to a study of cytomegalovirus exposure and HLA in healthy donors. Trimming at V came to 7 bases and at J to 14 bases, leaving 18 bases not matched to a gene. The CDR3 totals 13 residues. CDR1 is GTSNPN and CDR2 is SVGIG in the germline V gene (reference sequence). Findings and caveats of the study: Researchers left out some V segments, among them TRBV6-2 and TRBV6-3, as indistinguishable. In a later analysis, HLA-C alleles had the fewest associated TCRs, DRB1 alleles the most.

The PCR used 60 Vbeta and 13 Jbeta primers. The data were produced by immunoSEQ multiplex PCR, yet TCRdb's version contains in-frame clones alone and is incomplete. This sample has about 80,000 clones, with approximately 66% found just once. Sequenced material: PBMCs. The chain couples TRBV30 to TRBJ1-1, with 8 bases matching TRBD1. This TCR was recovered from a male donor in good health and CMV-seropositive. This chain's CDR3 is CAYHGQGVGKAFF. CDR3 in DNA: TGTGCCTACCATGGACAGGGAGTGGGGAAGGCCTTCTTT.